The next 24 T cell receptor beta chains were all read from a single sample in a study of cytomegalovirus exposure and HLA in healthy donors (dated by TCRdb to 2016 to 2017). The method was the immunoSEQ multiplex PCR assay. A mixture of 60 forward primers for TCR Vbeta segments and 13 reverse primers for TCR Jbeta segments was used in the multiplex PCR. The table was pulled from immuneACCESS by TCRdb, which kept in-frame rearrangements only. Such tables lose some clones; where checked, under half of the loss comes from unresolved V genes, and the rest has no known cause. This sample gives 100,000 to 150,000 clones in total; about 8.5% of them show up just once. Under 7% of the sample belongs to the ten largest clones. Material: PBMCs. All receptors derive from a man in his forties in good health and CMV-seronegative.

This sequence joins TRBV7-2 and TRBJ1-5; D is unresolved. Germline V gene lookup returns CDR1 SGHTA and CDR2 FQGNSA. CDR3 length equals 15 residues. V was pared by 2 bases and J by 0 bases, with 8 bases between. The CDR3 is CASSLSLSSNQPQHF. CDR3 bases: TGTGCCAGCAGCTTATCCCTTAGTAGCAATCAGCCCCAGCATTTT.

This clone was detected a few times. The rearrangement joins TRBV5-1 to TRBJ2-5; 11 bases align to TRBD1. Trimming cost V 0 bases and J 4 bases; bases outside gene matches: 11. Looked up from germline, CDR1 is SGHRS and CDR2 is YFSETQ. CDR3 length equals 18 residues. The CDR3 coding sequence is TGCGCCAGCAGCTTGGGCCCGGACAGGGGGCTTCGAGGAGAGACCCAGTACTTC. Translation: CASSLGPDRGLRGETQYF.

CDR3 nucleotides: TGTGCCAGCACACAGCGACTAGCGGGGGTCCACGAGCAGTACTTC. Translating gives CASTQRLAGVHEQYF. The chain has TRBV2 and TRBJ2-7, with 12 bases that match TRBD2. Germline CDR1 is SNHLY and CDR2 is FYNNEI. The ends lost 7 bases at V and 5 bases at J; junction bases unmatched: 9. CDR3 length equals 15 residues.

The chain carries TRBV6-5 and TRBJ2-7; D is possibly TRBD1 (8 bases). The CDR3 has 14 residues. Germline-derived CDR1 and CDR2 are MNHEY and SVGAGI. V lost 7 bases and J 1 base, leaving 14 bases between the germline ends. Here the CDR3 DNA reads TGTGCCAGCACCGACAGGGGAGGGTCCTACGAGCAGTACTTC. This translates into CASTDRGGSYEQYF.

The CDR3 DNA reads as TGTGCCACATACAGGGGACGGAGCACAGATACGCAGTATTTT. It yields the protein CATYRGRSTDTQYF. V gene TRBV2 combines with J gene TRBJ2-3, with TRBD1 matching 7 bases. Germline V gene lookup returns CDR1 SNHLY and CDR2 FYNNEI. The V and J ends lost 10 bases and 0 bases, in that order; junction bases with no gene match: 7. This CDR3 is 14 amino acids long.

This sequence joins TRBV7-8 and TRBJ1-1, with D maybe TRBD1 (5 bases). The V gene's germline CDR1 is SGHVS and CDR2 FQNEAQ. CDR3 size: 13 residues. Trimming removed 1 base from V and 8 bases from J, with 11 bases in between. The CDR3 DNA is TGTGCCAGCAGCTTAGTTAGCCAGGGAGAAGCTTTCTTT. Its translation is CASSLVSQGEAFF.

CDR3 nucleotide sequence: TGTGCCAGTAGGGCGGCCTTGATGAACACTGAAGCTTTCTTT. It specifies CASRAALMNTEAFF. This chain joins TRBV19 and TRBJ1-1; unclear D gene. Germline CDR1 reads LNHDA; CDR2 reads SQIVND (reference sequence). V was clipped by 6 bases and J by 0 bases, with 11 bases between them. This CDR3 is 14 amino acids long.

As for this clone: Other nucleotide sequences from this sample produce the same CDR3. The chain joins TRBV12-5 to TRBJ1-4; D is unresolved. Germline V gene lookup returns CDR1 LGHNT and CDR2 FRNRAP. The CDR3 is 18 amino acids. The V end lost 0 bases, the J end lost 2 bases, and 16 bases lay between the germline ends. The CDR3: CASGLVLVPRTTNEKLFF. CDR3 DNA sequence: TGTGCTAGTGGTTTGGTATTGGTACCGAGAACCACTAATGAAAAACTGTTTTTT.

The J gene is TRBJ2-3, the V gene TRBV5-1, with 8 bases fitting TRBD2. The junction had 2 bases not matched to a gene; V was cut back by 2 bases and J by 0 bases. Germline V CDR1 and CDR2: SGHRS, YFSETQ. The CDR3 spans 15 residues. CDR3 coding DNA: TGCGCCAGCAGCTTAGCGGGGGCTAGCACAGATACGCAGTATTTT. Residues: CASSLAGASTDTQYF.

This clone was seen a handful of times. The J gene is TRBJ1-4, the V gene TRBV5-4; the D gene is possibly TRBD1 (5 bases). This CDR3 is built from 15 residues. From germline, CDR1 is SGHNT and CDR2 YYREEE (reference sequence). The V end lost 4 bases, the J end lost 0 bases, and 10 bases lay between the germline ends. The CDR3 sequence: CASSRGPATNEKLFF. The CDR3, as DNA: TGTGCCAGCAGCAGGGGCCCGGCAACTAATGAAAAACTGTTTTTT.

V usage is TRBV13 and J usage is TRBJ2-7; the D is unclear. The CDR3 has 14 residues. Germline lookup yields CDR1 PRHDT and CDR2 FYEKMQ (reference sequence). Trimming cost V 6 bases and J 2 bases, with 14 bases left between them. The CDR3 nucleotides read TGTGCCAGCAGTTCCTCCCATCCGGCCTACGAGCAGTACTTC. Residues: CASSSSHPAYEQYF.

This chain links TRBV6-1 with TRBJ1-4; 10 positions match TRBD1. There are 15 residues in the CDR3. From germline, CDR1 is MNHNS and CDR2 SASEGT. V shed 5 bases and J 7 bases; nucleotides not matched to a gene: 7. In DNA, the CDR3 is TGTGCCAGCAGTCCTAGGACAGGGGGTTTTGAAAAACTGTTTTTT. This translates into CASSPRTGGFEKLFF.

The chain employs TRBV6-1 and TRBJ1-5; unclear D gene. This CDR3 comprises 15 residues. Germline-derived CDR1 and CDR2 are MNHNS and SASEGT. Trimming shortened V by 1 base and J by 4 bases, and 11 bases separated the two germline ends. As DNA, the CDR3 is TGTGCCAGCAGTGAAGGAGGGAATGGGAATCAGCCCCAGCATTTT. This translates into CASSEGGNGNQPQHF.

This clone was seen a handful of times. V and J are TRBV21-1 and TRBJ2-7; whether TRBD1, the table's D call, matches the DNA was not checked. TRBV21-1 corresponds to a pseudogene. This CDR3 has 15 amino acids. DNA for the CDR3: TGTGCCAGCAGCACGAGGGGCAGGGGGCGCCTCGAGCAGTACTTC. Translating it yields CASSTRGRGRLEQYF.

This clone turned up a few times. V gene TRBV13 combines with J gene TRBJ1-4; D uncertain. The CDR3 runs 13 residues. With 2 bases removed from V and 8 bases from J, the gap between germline ends came to 9 bases. CDR1 and CDR2 from the germline V gene are PRHDT and FYEKMQ (reference sequence). CDR3 nucleotide sequence: TGTGCCAGCAGCTTATGGGCAGACGAAAAACTGTTTTTT. This translates into CASSLWADEKLFF.

This chain uses TRBV5-1 with TRBJ2-5, with D possibly being TRBD2 (5 bases). The germline CDR1 and CDR2 sequences are SGHRS and YFSETQ. CDR3 length equals 16 residues. With 1 base removed from V and 2 bases from J, the gap between germline ends came to 15 bases. The CDR3 nucleotides read TGCGCCAGCAGCTTGATGGATACGGGGAATCAAGAGACCCAGTACTTC. It encodes CASSLMDTGNQETQYF.

This chain connects TRBV9 to TRBJ2-3; 7 bases agree with TRBD1. Unmatched junction bases numbered 7, after V lost 4 bases and J lost 5 bases. The germline gives CDR1 SGDLS, CDR2 YYNGEE. The CDR3 has 14 amino acids. The CDR3 sequence is CASSWDSRGDTQYF. CDR3 DNA: TGTGCCAGCAGCTGGGACAGCCGAGGAGATACGCAGTATTTT. Full variable domain (missing parts from reference TRBV9 and TRBJ2-3): DSGVTQTPKHLITATGQRVTLRCSPRSGDLSVYWYQQSLDQGLQFLIQYYNGEERAKGNILERFSAQQFPDLHSELNLSSLELGDSALYFCASSWDSRGDTQYFGPGTRLTVL.

This clone has a handful of counts. This chain joins TRBV7-9 and TRBJ1-4; D gene uncertain. The V and J ends lost 5 bases and 7 bases respectively, with 11 bases between them. This CDR3 is built from 13 residues. Germline V gene data show CDR1 as SEHNR and CDR2 as FQNEAQ (reference sequence). In nucleotides, the CDR3 is TGTGCCAGCAGCCCGGGATTTGGTGAAAAACTGTTTTTT. Translated: CASSPGFGEKLFF. Full variable domain (rest looked up from reference TRBV7-9 and TRBJ1-4): DTGVSQNPRHKITKRGQNVTFRCDPISEHNRLYWYRQTLGQGPEFLTYFQNEAQLEKSRLLSDRFSAERPKGSFSTLEIQRTEQGDSAMYLCASSPGFGEKLFFGSGTQLSVL.

This clone showed up just a few times. V and J are TRBV4-1 and TRBJ2-2; D perhaps matches TRBD1 (6 bases). V lost 0 bases, J lost 6 bases, and 17 bases lay in between. CDR1 and CDR2 from the germline V gene are MGHRA and YSYEKL. This CDR3 has 17 amino acids. CDR3 sequence reads: CASSQDRVRGYPGELFF. Here the CDR3 DNA reads TGCGCCAGCAGCCAAGATCGGGTCAGGGGATATCCCGGGGAGCTGTTTTTT.

This clone was detected a few times. The genes are TRBV5-5 and TRBJ2-5, with D maybe TRBD1 (6 bases). CDR1 is SGHKS, CDR2 YYEKEE, per germline (reference sequence). The CDR3 extends over 13 amino acids. Between the trimmed V and J ends, which lost 10 bases and 2 bases, there was a span of 15 bases. The CDR3 DNA sequence: TGTGCCGGAGGACAGCCGAATCAAGAGACCCAGTACTTC. Its protein product is CAGGQPNQETQYF.

The table lists this clone with a few counts. This chain links TRBV5-4 with TRBJ2-7; D perhaps matches TRBD2 (5 bases). The CDR3 extends over 16 amino acids. V was cut by 0 bases and J by 0 bases, with 13 bases left in between. The V gene's germline CDR1 is SGHNT and CDR2 YYREEE (reference sequence). The CDR3 nucleotides are TGTGCCAGCAGCTTGGATGCGGGTGGAAACTCCTACGAGCAGTACTTC. Protein product: CASSLDAGGNSYEQYF.

The chain has TRBV19 and TRBJ1-6; 7 bases agree with TRBD1. V lost 5 bases to trimming and J lost 7 bases; unmatched junction nucleotides: 11. The CDR3 has 16 amino acids. Germline CDR1 reads LNHDA; CDR2 reads SQIVND (reference sequence). The CDR3 region has the DNA TGTGCCAGTAGTTTCCTCAGGACAGGACCCAATTCACCCCTCCACTTT. This sequence encodes CASSFLRTGPNSPLHF.

There are a few counts of this clone. The chain links TRBV28 to TRBJ2-3, with 10 bases lining up with TRBD2. This CDR3 has 15 residues. The germline V gene has CDR1 MDHEN and CDR2 SYDVKM. Trimming took 5 bases from V and 3 from J; bases not matched to a gene: 5. The CDR3, as DNA: TGTGCCAGCAGTCGAGCGGGGGGGCCGACAGATACGCAGTATTTT. This codes for CASSRAGGPTDTQYF. Full variable domain (rest looked up from reference TRBV28 and TRBJ2-3): DVKVTQSSRYLVKRTGEKVFLECVQDMDHENMFWYRQDPGLGLRLIYFSYDVKMKEKGDIPEGYSVSREKKERFSLILESASTNQTSMYLCASSRAGGPTDTQYFGPGTRLTVL.

J is TRBJ2-1 and V is TRBV5-4; 12 bases match TRBD1. This CDR3 comprises 16 residues. Germline loops: CDR1 SGHNT, CDR2 YYREEE (reference sequence). Germline trimming cut 0 bases from V and 7 bases from J; bases unmatched to any gene: 5. The CDR3, as DNA: TGTGCCAGCAGCTTGGCGGGACAGGGGGCGCTTAATGAGCAGTTCTTC. As protein: CASSLAGQGALNEQFF.